One T cell receptor beta chain is described in this entry. Trimming removed 4 bases from V and 4 bases from J, with 21 bases in between. The CDR3 has 17 residues. Germline V gene sequence: CDR1 SGHVS, CDR2 FQNEAQ. RNA in amounts of roughly 0.5 to 1 ug was reverse transcribed with random hexamers. TCR beta CDR3 was amplified by immunoSEQ multiplex PCR. This amplification extended across 54 Vbeta and 13 Jbeta segments. Via MiXCR, TCRdb re-called the immunoSEQ multiplex PCR reads, giving one row per CDR3 protein. Of some 130,000 distinct CDR3 sequences in the sample, approximately 90% were seen once. The entry originates in a study of CD8 T cells in Susac syndrome.

Material for sequencing was CD8+ T cells from PBMCs. The gene calls are TRBV7-8 and TRBJ2-3, with a tentative D call TRBD2 (6 bases). The sequence came from a human donor with multiple sclerosis. The CDR3 is CASSSLTEGPRADTQYF. CDR3 nucleotides: TGTGCCAGCAGCTCTCTGACGGAGGGCCCTCGCGCAGATACGCAGTATTTT.